Sequencing of this T cell receptor (beta chain) was carried out in a study of blood T cell repertoires in COVID-19. CDR3 length equals 13 residues. V was trimmed by 2 bases and J by 8 bases, leaving 10 bases between them. Germline CDR1 SGHTA, CDR2 FQGTGA. Per the authors' pipeline: Amplification with reference gene primers provided the estimates of nucleated cell counts. Using immunoSEQ multiplex PCR, the repertoire was profiled, and TCRdb retains in-frame clones only, with some absent. The V and J calls and the clone size are those of that table, but D and trimming were determined from the DNA. The table records 43,000 or so clones, roughly 80% of them present only once.

The sample comprised peripheral blood. This receptor was identified in a man in his sixties with active COVID-19. This sequence joins TRBV7-3 and TRBJ2-4; possibly TRBD2 for D (5 bases). The CDR3 sequence is CASSLYRGHIQYF. CDR3 DNA: TGTGCCAGCAGCTTATATCGGGGTCACATTCAGTACTTC.